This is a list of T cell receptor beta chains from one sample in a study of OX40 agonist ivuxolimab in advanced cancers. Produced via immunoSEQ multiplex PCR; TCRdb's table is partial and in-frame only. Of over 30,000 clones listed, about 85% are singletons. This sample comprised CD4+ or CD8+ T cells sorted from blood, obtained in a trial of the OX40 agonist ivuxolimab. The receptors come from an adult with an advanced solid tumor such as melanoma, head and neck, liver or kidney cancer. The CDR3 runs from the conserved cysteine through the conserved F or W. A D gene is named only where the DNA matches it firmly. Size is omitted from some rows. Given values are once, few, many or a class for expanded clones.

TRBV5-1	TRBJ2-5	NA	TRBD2	TGCGCCAGCAGCTTGGTTCGGCGGGAGGAGGAGACCCAGTACTTC	CASSLVRREEETQYF
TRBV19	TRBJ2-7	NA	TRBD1	TGTGCCAGTAGTGCCAGGACAGGGAATAGTCCCTACGAGCAGTACTTC	CASSARTGNSPYEQYF
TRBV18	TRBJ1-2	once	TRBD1	TGTGCCAGCTCACCACAAGGGGGCTCTGGCTACACCTTC	CASSPQGGSGYTF
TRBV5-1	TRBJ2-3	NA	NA	TGCGCCAGCAGCTTGGAGGGGGGGCTCTCCACAGATACGCAGTATTTT	CASSLEGGLSTDTQYF
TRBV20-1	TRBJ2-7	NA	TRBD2	TGCAGTGCCGGGAGGTACGAGCAGTACTTC	CSAGRYEQYF
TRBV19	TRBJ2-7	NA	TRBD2	TGTGCCAGTAGTTTGGCTAGCGGGGGCTACGAGCAGTACTTC	CASSLASGGYEQYF
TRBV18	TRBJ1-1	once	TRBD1	TGTGCCAGCTCACCGGGGACCGGACAGGGTAAAACTGAAGCTTTCTTT	CASSPGTGQGKTEAFF
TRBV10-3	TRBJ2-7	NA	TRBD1	TGTGCCATCAGTGAGGGGGTCAGGGGGCACTCCTACGAGCAGTACTTC	CAISEGVRGHSYEQYF
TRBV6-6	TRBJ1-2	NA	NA	TGTGCCAGCAGTTACGAGGGGGTCTATGGCTACACCTTC	CASSYEGVYGYTF
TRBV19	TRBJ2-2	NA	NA	TGTGCCAGTAGTATAGTATACTTAGAGTCGAACACCGGGGAGCTGTTTTTT	CASSIVYLESNTGELFF